Listed here are 4 T cell receptor beta chains from one sample, sequenced in a study of blood T cell repertoires in COVID-19. Libraries were prepared by immunoSEQ multiplex PCR; TCRdb keeps only in-frame clonotypes and omits some of them. The sample has 95,000 or so clones, under 85% seen once. The sequencing input was peripheral blood. The receptors shown here come from a human donor in a cohort sampled during active COVID-19.

The chain uses TRBV6-5 and TRBJ2-1; tentative D call: TRBD1 (6 bases). The CDR3 consists of 15 residues. V was clipped by 6 bases and J by 0 bases, with 12 bases between them. The germline gives CDR1 MNHEY, CDR2 SVGAGI. The CDR3, as DNA: TGTGCCAGCAGCGCTCAGGGGAACTCCTACAATGAGCAGTTCTTC. Its protein product is CASSAQGNSYNEQFF.

The chain joins TRBV6-5 to TRBJ1-1; 8 nucleotides match TRBD1. The CDR3 totals 13 residues. J lost 8 bases, V lost 6 bases, and 8 bases had no gene match. CDR1 MNHEY and CDR2 SVGAGI come from the germline V gene. DNA for the CDR3: TGTGCCAGCAGGGGGACAGGAGATACGGAAGCTTTCTTT. Protein: CASRGTGDTEAFF.

In DNA, the CDR3 is TGTGCCAGTAGGCGGCCGGGGGACTCTGGGGCCAACGTCCTGACTTTC. Translation gives CASRRPGDSGANVLTF. The V gene is TRBV19, the J gene TRBJ2-6; D may be TRBD2 (6 bases). Trimming left V 6 bases short and J 0 bases short, with 12 bases between. The CDR3 covers 16 residues. Germline lookup yields CDR1 LNHDA and CDR2 SQIVND (reference sequence).

The CDR3 sequence is CASSVLEGLGGELFF. The CDR3, as DNA: TGCGCCAGCAGTGTCCTAGAGGGTCTCGGCGGGGAGCTGTTTTTT. The chain is built from TRBV10-2 and TRBJ2-2; TRBD2 is a possible D gene (5 bases). This CDR3 contains 15 residues. Germline V lookup: CDR1 WSHSY, CDR2 SAAADI. Trimming shortened V by 4 bases and J by 7 bases, and 16 bases separated the two germline ends.